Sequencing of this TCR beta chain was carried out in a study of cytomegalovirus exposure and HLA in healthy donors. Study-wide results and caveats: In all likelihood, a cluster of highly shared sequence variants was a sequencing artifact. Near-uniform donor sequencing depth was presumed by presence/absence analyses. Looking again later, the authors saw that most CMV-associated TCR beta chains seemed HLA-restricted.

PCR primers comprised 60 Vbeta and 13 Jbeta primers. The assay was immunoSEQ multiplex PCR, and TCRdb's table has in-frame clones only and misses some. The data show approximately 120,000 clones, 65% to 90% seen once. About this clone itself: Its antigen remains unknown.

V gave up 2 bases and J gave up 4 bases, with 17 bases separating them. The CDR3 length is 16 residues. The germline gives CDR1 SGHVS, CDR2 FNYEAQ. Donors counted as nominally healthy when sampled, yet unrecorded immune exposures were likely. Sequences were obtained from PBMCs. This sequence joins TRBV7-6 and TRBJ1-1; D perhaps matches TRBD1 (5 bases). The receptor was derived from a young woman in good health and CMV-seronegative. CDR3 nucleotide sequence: TGTGCCAGCAGCTTAACAGGTTTGGCAAGGGCCACTGAAGCTTTCTTT. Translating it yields CASSLTGLARATEAFF.